Presented here are 20 T cell receptor beta chains from one specimen sequenced in a study of OX40 agonist ivuxolimab in advanced cancers. Some clones are missing from TCRdb's copy, which holds only in-frame ones; the method was immunoSEQ multiplex PCR. The profile shows nearly 80,000 clones, 75% to 95% of them singletons. The sample here was CD4+ or CD8+ T cells sorted from blood, taken in a trial of the OX40 agonist ivuxolimab. The receptors originated from an adult with an advanced solid tumor such as melanoma, head and neck, liver or kidney cancer.

The chain couples TRBV11-2 to TRBJ2-3; 11 bases align to TRBD2. Trimming cost V 1 base and J 5 bases; bases outside gene matches: 2. The CDR3 length is 15 residues. The germline V gene encodes CDR1 SGHAT and CDR2 FQNNGV. The CDR3 loop reads CASSLGLAGIDTQYF. In nucleotides, the CDR3 is TGTGCCAGCAGCTTAGGACTAGCGGGAATAGATACGCAGTATTTT.

The chain employs TRBV5-1 and TRBJ2-5; D is unclear. Trimming took off 0 bases at V and 0 bases at J, with 6 bases between the two ends. This CDR3 contains 14 residues. CDR1 SGHRS and CDR2 YFSETQ come from the germline V gene. The CDR3 protein is CASSLGGYQETQYF. The CDR3 DNA is TGCGCCAGCAGCTTGGGTGGGTACCAAGAGACCCAGTACTTC.

The chain joins TRBV29-1 to TRBJ1-1, with D uncertain. Germline V gene data show CDR1 as SQVTM and CDR2 as ANQGSEA. This CDR3 is 13 amino acids long. With 3 bases removed from V and 0 bases from J, the gap between germline ends came to 8 bases. CDR3 region: CSVEPVMNTEAFF. CDR3 DNA sequence: TGCAGCGTTGAGCCAGTCATGAACACTGAAGCTTTCTTT.

The chain has TRBV7-6 and TRBJ1-3; D possibly corresponds to TRBD1 (6 bases). Trimming removed 6 bases at V and 1 base at J, with 7 bases between. Germline loops: CDR1 SGHVS, CDR2 FNYEAQ. CDR3 size: 13 residues. CDR3 region: CASRQGSGNTIYF. The DNA for the CDR3 is TGTGCCAGCAGACAGGGATCTGGAAACACCATATATTTT.

CDR3 loop: CASSLIGKRALNQPQHF. DNA for the CDR3: TGTGCCAGCAGCCTAATAGGGAAAAGGGCCCTCAATCAGCCCCAGCATTTT. V and J are TRBV28 and TRBJ1-5; D remains unclear. Germline CDR1 reads MDHEN; CDR2 reads SYDVKM. Trimming cost V 6 bases and J 3 bases, with 21 bases left between them. This CDR3 is 17 amino acids long.

This clone was counted once. V is TRBV7-2 and J is TRBJ2-1; weak D call: TRBD2 (5 bases). V lost 0 bases and J lost 6, with 6 bases in between. The length of the CDR3 is 13 residues. Germline CDR1 SGHTA, CDR2 FQGNSA. CDR3 sequence: CASSLADFNEQFF. The CDR3 DNA is TGTGCCAGCAGCTTAGCGGACTTCAATGAGCAGTTCTTC.

The chain carries TRBV7-8 and TRBJ2-7; tentatively, D is TRBD1 (6 bases). The ends were cut back, 5 bases at V and 5 bases at J, with 10 bases in the middle. Germline V gene sequence: CDR1 SGHVS, CDR2 FQNEAQ. The length of the CDR3 is 12 residues. CDR3 sequence reads: CASSTHRDEQYF. The CDR3 nucleotides read TGTGCCAGCAGCACGCACAGGGACGAGCAGTACTTC.

The chain combines TRBV4-2 with TRBJ1-4, with 7 nucleotides matching TRBD1. The ends lost 0 bases at V and 8 bases at J; junction bases unmatched: 3. Germline loops: CDR1 LGHNA, CDR2 YNFKEQ. This CDR3 comprises 14 residues. CDR3 protein: CASSQEGGREKLFF. The CDR3 nucleotides read TGTGCCAGCAGCCAAGAAGGGGGCAGAGAAAAACTGTTTTTT.

The chain links TRBV2 to TRBJ2-5; no definite D call. Germline CDR1 and CDR2: SNHLY and FYNNEI. The CDR3 is 11 residues long. The germline V and J ends were trimmed by 7 bases and 5 bases, with 8 bases remaining between them. CDR3 in amino acids: CASTSRETQYF. CDR3 DNA: TGTGCCAGCACTAGTCGGGAGACCCAGTACTTC.

The gene calls are TRBV4-1 and TRBJ2-1, with 11 positions matching TRBD2. CDR1 is MGHRA and CDR2 is YSYEKL in the germline V gene. The CDR3 runs 15 residues. J gave up 6 bases and V 3 bases, and 4 bases lay outside the gene matches. The chain's CDR3 is CASSQLAGGLNEQFF. In nucleotides, the CDR3 is TGCGCCAGCAGCCAGCTAGCGGGAGGACTCAATGAGCAGTTCTTC.

This clone came up once. The genes are TRBV7-2 and TRBJ2-3; D ambiguous. CDR3 length equals 14 residues. The V gene lost 5 bases and the J gene lost 1 base, with 10 bases spanning the gap. Germline values: CDR1 SGHTA, CDR2 FQGNSA. The CDR3 spells CASSLSRGTDTQYF. In DNA, the CDR3 is TGTGCCAGCAGCCTTTCGAGAGGCACAGATACGCAGTATTTT.

This sequence joins TRBV5-1 and TRBJ1-2; TRBD1 might be the D (6 bases). CDR3 size: 15 residues. Germline V lookup: CDR1 SGHRS, CDR2 YFSETQ. V lost 4 bases to trimming and J lost 4 bases, with 17 bases between them. The CDR3 loop is CASSNVDQGSYGYTF. In DNA form, the CDR3 reads TGCGCCAGCAGCAACGTCGACCAGGGGAGCTATGGCTACACCTTC.

This rearrangement joins TRBV30 to TRBJ1-5, with D unclear. V was shortened by 6 bases and J by 2 bases, with 8 bases between the two germline ends. The germline V gene encodes CDR1 GTSNPN and CDR2 SVGIG (reference sequence). This CDR3 comprises 12 residues. As DNA, the CDR3 is TGTGCCTGCAGAGGGCGCAATCAGCCCCAGCATTTT. Its translation is CACRGRNQPQHF.

The chain recombines TRBV2 with TRBJ2-7; 7 nucleotides align to TRBD2. Unmatched junction bases numbered 7, after V lost 8 bases and J lost 3 bases. This CDR3 is 13 amino acids long. The germline V gene has CDR1 SNHLY and CDR2 FYNNEI. CDR3 amino acids: CASAASGYYEQYF. CDR3 nucleotides: TGTGCCAGCGCGGCTAGCGGTTACTACGAGCAGTACTTC.

The chain combines TRBV5-1 with TRBJ1-2, with 7 bases identical to TRBD1. CDR3 size: 15 residues. CDR1 and CDR2 from the germline V gene are SGHRS and YFSETQ. The V segment lost 3 bases and the J segment 7 bases; nucleotides outside the gene matches: 12. The CDR3 DNA reads as TGCGCCAGCAGCTACACAGGGGAAAGGGCGGCTGGCTACACCTTC. This encodes CASSYTGERAAGYTF.

V gene TRBV9 combines with J gene TRBJ2-2, with D unresolved. Germline assignment: CDR1 SGDLS and CDR2 YYNGEE. The CDR3 sequence is 14 residues long. Trimming pared 0 bases from V and 5 bases from J, leaving 8 bases between. The CDR3 loop reads CASSVVGSTGELFF. CDR3 coding DNA: TGTGCCAGCAGCGTAGTAGGGTCGACCGGGGAGCTGTTTTTT.

CDR3 DNA: TGTGCCAGTAGTATTGCCTCGGGACCCGGCGAGCAGTACTTC. It codes for CASSIASGPGEQYF. V and J are TRBV19 and TRBJ2-7; TRBD1 or TRBD2 may be the D gene (5 bases each). The ends were cut back, 3 bases at V and 6 bases at J, with 15 bases in the middle. The CDR3 has 14 residues. The V gene's germline CDR1 is LNHDA and CDR2 SQIVND (reference sequence).

This rearrangement joins TRBV5-1 to TRBJ2-3, with D uncertain. Germline V gene lookup returns CDR1 SGHRS and CDR2 YFSETQ. V was clipped by 2 bases and J by 2 bases, with 12 bases between them. The CDR3 sequence is 15 residues long. The CDR3, as DNA: TGCGCCAGCAGCTTCCGGAATGCCGCCACAGATACGCAGTATTTT. Its translation is CASSFRNAATDTQYF.

The CDR3 nucleotides are TGTGCCAGCAGCCCCCGGAGGAGGCGGACCTCTAGCACAGATACGCAGTATTTT. It encodes CASSPRRRRTSSTDTQYF. The rearrangement links TRBV9 to TRBJ2-3, with D tentatively TRBD2 (5 bases). This CDR3 has 18 amino acids. The V gene's germline CDR1 is SGDLS and CDR2 YYNGEE. V was clipped by 4 bases and J by 0 bases, with 21 bases between them.

J is TRBJ2-2 and V is TRBV18; D call uncertain. V shed 0 bases and J shed 6 bases, with 17 bases lying between them. The germline V gene encodes CDR1 KGHSH and CDR2 LQKENI. The CDR3 loop spans 17 amino acids. CDR3 in amino acids: CASSPPGFSSSAGELFF. The CDR3, as DNA: TGTGCCAGCTCACCACCGGGGTTTAGTAGCTCTGCCGGGGAGCTGTTTTTT.